The source of this T cell receptor (beta chain) is a study of cytomegalovirus exposure and HLA in healthy donors. The study's findings and limits: The study recorded 164 TCR beta chains that were cytomegalovirus-associated. After further analysis at a later stage, 16,951 TCR beta sequences were associated with HLA alleles at 0.05 false discovery rate.

The PCR made use of 60 Vbeta and 13 Jbeta primers. Method: immunoSEQ multiplex PCR; TCRdb's copy keeps in-frame clones and lacks some. The profile shows approximately 110,000 clones, 15% of them singletons. Germline lookup yields CDR1 SGHVS and CDR2 FQNEAQ. Losses at the gene ends were 5 bases for V and 4 bases for J; bases not matched to a gene: 6. This CDR3 has 15 residues. As for this clone: Its antigen is currently unknown.

J is TRBJ2-2 and V is TRBV7-8; TRBD1 matches at 8 bases. Sequenced input: PBMCs. The receptor was isolated from a woman between 18 and 30 years old in good health and CMV-seronegative. The CDR3: CASSPRGRSTGELFF. CDR3 DNA sequence: TGTGCCAGCAGCCCCAGGGGGCGGAGCACCGGGGAGCTGTTTTTT. The full variable domain, its missing parts supplied by reference TRBV7-8 and TRBJ2-2, is GAGVSQSPRYKVAKRGQDVALRCDPISGHVSLFWYQQALGQGPEFLTYFQNEAQLDKSGLPSDRFFAERPEGSVSTLKIQRTQQEDSAVYLCASSPRGRSTGELFFGEGSRLTVL.